This entry features one T cell receptor beta chain sequence. Primers included in the PCR were 60 Vbeta and 13 Jbeta primers. Sequenced by immunoSEQ multiplex PCR; TCRdb stores in-frame clones only, minus some. The data contain some 90,000 clones, around 79% of them singletons. These data come from a study of cytomegalovirus exposure and HLA in healthy donors. In germline, CDR1 is SGHRS, CDR2 YFSETQ. This CDR3 contains 14 residues. J lost 2 bases, V lost 3 bases, and 1 base had no gene match. What was sequenced was PBMCs. V and J are TRBV5-1 and TRBJ2-3, with TRBD1 matching 9 bases. The sequence came from a woman between 65 and 79 years old in good health and CMV-seropositive. The CDR3 here is CASSWDRVTDTQYF. In nucleotides, the CDR3 is TGCGCCAGCAGCTGGGACAGGGTCACAGATACGCAGTATTTT.